The rows below give T cell receptor beta chains drawn from one sample of a study of cytomegalovirus exposure and HLA in healthy donors. Repertoires were generated with immunoSEQ multiplex PCR, while TCRdb's copy carries only in-frame clones and drops some. Among about 160,000 clones listed, approximately 81% were seen once. The specimen was PBMCs. The receptors shown here come from a male donor in good health and CMV-seronegative. Both conserved end residues are part of each CDR3. Part of the rows lack a size; the others show once, few, many or a class for expanded clones.

>TRBV2|-|TRBJ1-2
CASSPDRDYGYTF
>TRBV7-9|-|TRBJ2-7
CASSDGPTGSYEQYF
>TRBV5-1|-|TRBJ2-3
CASSLVPGQADTQYF
>TRBV27|once|TRBJ1-3
CASRPGPISGNTIYF
>TRBV6-5|-|TRBJ1-6
CASSYSRTVYNSPLHF
>TRBV5-1|once|TRBJ1-2
CASSLDPSNYGYTF
>TRBV19|-|TRBJ1-6
CASSRTENSPLHF
>TRBV7-9|-|TRBJ1-6
CSSSSQRWTGSSYNSPLHF
>TRBV29-1|-|TRBJ2-2
CSVGLVNTGELFF
>TRBV29-1|few|TRBJ1-2
CSGGTANYGYTF
>TRBV2|few|TRBJ2-2
CASSRLTGTTGELFF
>TRBV5-3|once|TRBJ1-5
CARSFLGTSPMYSNQPQHF
>TRBV28|-|TRBJ2-6
CASSTTGTFSGANVLTF
>TRBV27|-|TRBJ2-1
CASSSQLPRTRNEQFF
>TRBV18|-|TRBJ2-7
CASSPPQGRYEQYF
>TRBV6-5|once|TRBJ1-6
CASKTRQGINSPLHF
>TRBV18|-|TRBJ2-7
CASSPPTGADEQYF
>TRBV28|few|TRBJ2-1
CASRQGTGRYNEQFF
>TRBV5-8|-|TRBJ2-2
CASSFLGTGGYTGELFF
>TRBV27|-|TRBJ2-7
CASSPRDRAHEQYF
>TRBV6-4|few|TRBJ2-1
CASSDGTSGNEQFF
>TRBV7-8|-|TRBJ2-1
CASSAKGLAGGPSSYNEQFF
>TRBV6-6|-|TRBJ2-7
CASRLVYEQYF
>TRBV18|-|TRBJ2-1
CASSPLGTGNEQFF
>TRBV19|-|TRBJ2-7
CASSIDGSSYEQYF
>TRBV6-1|-|TRBJ2-6
CASRPYSSGANVLTF
>TRBV6-1|few|TRBJ1-1
CASSENSNTEAFF
>TRBV9|-|TRBJ1-1
CASTKAGGMNTEAFF
>TRBV14|-|TRBJ2-7
CASSQEETGPYEQYF
>TRBV5-1|-|TRBJ2-1
CASRKLTSGGWNEQFF
>TRBV20-1|-|TRBJ2-7
CSARVGGGQYF
>TRBV11-2|few|TRBJ2-3
CASSLAPGDTQYF
>TRBV5-1|-|TRBJ2-5
CASMGEAETQYF
>TRBV6-5|-|TRBJ2-7
CASSPDSSINYEQYF
>TRBV30|once|TRBJ2-5
CAWSSGSQETQYF
>TRBV10-1|-|TRBJ1-2
CASSRGTAYGYTF
>TRBV6-6|-|-
CASSYTGVTSYEQYF
>TRBV27|-|TRBJ2-4
CASSFGTSGNIQYF
>TRBV5-1|-|TRBJ1-1
CASSLYPQDMNTEAFF
>TRBV10-1|-|TRBJ2-5
CASSFDSWFFQETQYF
>TRBV18|-|TRBJ1-1
CASSPLSGGAFF
>TRBV7-9|once|TRBJ2-5
CASSIPGGQTQYF
>TRBV14|-|TRBJ2-7
CASSQVVSGGSYEQYF
>TRBV7-9|once|TRBJ1-4
CASSPWEGGEKLFF
>TRBV29-1|-|TRBJ2-1
CSVVLSSYGNEQFF
>TRBV4-3|-|TRBJ2-2
CASSQNVPSGETGELFF
>TRBV5-8|few|TRBJ2-1
CASSLGLARNEQFF
>TRBV7-2|-|TRBJ2-1
CASSLMVAGRDEQFF
>TRBV5-6|-|TRBJ1-4
CASSLWAGIREKLFF
>TRBV9|-|TRBJ1-2
CASSATGTPYGYTF
>TRBV11-2|few|TRBJ2-7
CASSLVRDTGEQYF
>TRBV19|-|TRBJ1-3
CASKDMTSGNTIYF
>TRBV18|-|TRBJ2-1
CASSPGQGADNEQFF
>TRBV13|-|TRBJ1-5
CASSLGGGHPYSNQPQHF
>TRBV28|-|TRBJ2-7
CASTPWLSYEQYF